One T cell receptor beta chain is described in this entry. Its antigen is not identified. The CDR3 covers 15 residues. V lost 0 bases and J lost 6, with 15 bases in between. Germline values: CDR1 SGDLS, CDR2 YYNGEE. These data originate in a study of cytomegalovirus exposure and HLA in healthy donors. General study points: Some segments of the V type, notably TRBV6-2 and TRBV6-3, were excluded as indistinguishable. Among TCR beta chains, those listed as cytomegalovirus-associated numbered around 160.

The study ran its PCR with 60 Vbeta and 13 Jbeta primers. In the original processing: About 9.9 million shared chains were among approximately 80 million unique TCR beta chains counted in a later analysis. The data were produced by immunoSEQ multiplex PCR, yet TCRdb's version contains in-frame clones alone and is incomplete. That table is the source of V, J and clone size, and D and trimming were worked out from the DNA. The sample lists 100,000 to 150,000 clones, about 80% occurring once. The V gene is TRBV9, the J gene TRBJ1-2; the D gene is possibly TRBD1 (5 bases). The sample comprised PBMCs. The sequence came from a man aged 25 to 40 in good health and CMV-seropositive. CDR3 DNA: TGTGCCAGCAGCGTAGGGTCCCCAGGGTTTAATGGCTACACCTTC. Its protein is CASSVGSPGFNGYTF.